A single sample gave rise to the 11 T cell receptor beta chains below, sequenced in a study of blood T cell repertoires in COVID-19. The method was immunoSEQ multiplex PCR; TCRdb's version includes in-frame clones alone and lacks a portion of them. The table has about 78,000 clones, approximately 86% seen once. Sample: peripheral blood. Receptors were obtained from a woman aged 55-75 years with acute or convalescent COVID-19.

The V call is TRBV19, the J call TRBJ1-5; a possible D gene is TRBD1 (6 bases). Deletions cut 7 bases from V and 4 bases from J, with 14 bases between. This CDR3 spans 14 amino acids. Germline values: CDR1 LNHDA, CDR2 SQIVND (reference sequence). CDR3: CASIRTGSNQPQHF. The CDR3 DNA sequence: TGTGCCAGTATTAGAACAGGGTCGAATCAGCCCCAGCATTTT.

This clone was recorded only once. This chain uses TRBV2 with TRBJ1-1; TRBD1 agrees at 7 bases. Losses at the gene ends were 3 bases for V and 7 bases for J; bases not matched to a gene: 2. This CDR3 contains 12 residues. CDR1 is SNHLY and CDR2 is FYNNEI in the germline V gene. This CDR3 reads CASSDDRDEAFF. In nucleotides, the CDR3 is TGTGCCAGCAGTGACGACAGGGATGAAGCTTTCTTT.

The V and J genes are TRBV5-6 and TRBJ2-3; the match to TRBD2 covers 11 bases. Trimming at V came to 2 bases and at J to 2 bases, leaving 7 bases not matched to a gene. Germline V gene lookup returns CDR1 SGHDT and CDR2 YYEEEE. CDR3 length: 17 amino acids. The CDR3 reads CASSLETSGSLTDTQYF. In DNA form, the CDR3 reads TGTGCCAGCAGCTTAGAAACTAGCGGGAGTCTCACAGATACGCAGTATTTT.

This chain uses TRBV6-5 with TRBJ2-1, with D hard to call. In germline, CDR1 is MNHEY, CDR2 SVGAGI. The CDR3 covers 12 residues. V lost 7 bases and J 8 bases, leaving 12 bases between the germline ends. CDR3 sequence reads: CASKEAGDEQFF. The CDR3 bases are TGTGCCAGCAAAGAGGCTGGTGATGAGCAGTTCTTC.

In its sample, this clone was seen once. The chain carries TRBV28 and TRBJ1-5; 7 bases are shared with TRBD1. Looked up from germline, CDR1 is MDHEN and CDR2 is SYDVKM. The CDR3 contains 13 residues. V shed 5 bases and J 4 bases; nucleotides not matched to a gene: 2. The chain's CDR3 is CASSTGVNQPQHF. Written as DNA, the CDR3 is TGTGCCAGCAGTACAGGGGTTAATCAGCCCCAGCATTTT.

V usage is TRBV6-5 and J usage is TRBJ2-1; 8 bases fit TRBD2. V trimming: 2 bases; J trimming: 9 bases; junction bases outside the gene matches: 9. Germline V CDR1 and CDR2: MNHEY, SVGAGI. The CDR3 covers 15 residues. The CDR3 nucleotides are TGTGCCAGCAGTTACCCGGCGGGAGGCCCTCGTGAGCAGTTCTTC. Translating it yields CASSYPAGGPREQFF.

The rearrangement uses TRBV5-1 and TRBJ1-6; D perhaps matches TRBD1 (5 bases). The V and J ends lost 4 bases and 0 bases respectively, with 14 bases between them. The CDR3 is made up of 17 amino acids. CDR1 is SGHRS and CDR2 is YFSETQ in the germline V gene. This CDR3 reads CASSRGTESSYNSPLHF. The CDR3 DNA follows: TGCGCCAGCAGCCGAGGGACTGAGAGCTCCTATAATTCACCCCTCCACTTT.

The chain couples TRBV6-5 to TRBJ2-2, with 9 bases lining up with TRBD1. Germline assignment: CDR1 MNHEY and CDR2 SVGAGI. The CDR3 is 15 amino acids. Trimming cost V 6 bases and J 4 bases; bases outside gene matches: 6. CDR3 nucleotides: TGTGCCAGCAGCACGGGGACAGGGCTCACCGGGGAGCTGTTTTTT. Translated: CASSTGTGLTGELFF.

This CDR3 reads CASYGGRMNTEAFF. Here the CDR3 DNA reads TGTGCCAGCTATGGGGGCAGGATGAACACTGAAGCTTTCTTT. The chain is built from TRBV19 and TRBJ1-1, with D maybe TRBD1 (6 bases). CDR3 length equals 14 residues. Trimming shortened V by 9 bases and J by 0 bases, and 14 bases separated the two germline ends. Per the germline V gene, CDR1 is LNHDA and CDR2 is SQIVND (reference sequence).

The J gene is TRBJ1-3, the V gene TRBV6-5, with a weak D call TRBD1 (5 bases). Germline CDR1 is MNHEY and CDR2 is SVGAGI. The germline V and J ends were trimmed by 8 bases and 4 bases, with 9 bases remaining between them. The CDR3 has 12 amino acids. This chain's CDR3 is CASGGGGNTIYF. DNA for the CDR3: TGTGCCAGCGGGGGAGGGGGAAACACCATATATTTT.

V and J are TRBV28 and TRBJ2-2; TRBD1 matches 7 bases. The CDR3 is made up of 16 amino acids. Germline CDR1 MDHEN, CDR2 SYDVKM. V gave up 6 bases and J gave up 0 bases; unmatched junction bases: 7. The CDR3 bases are TGTGCCAGCAGCCGTCCAGGGGGTACGAACACCGGGGAGCTGTTTTTT. Its protein product is CASSRPGGTNTGELFF. Full variable domain (outside the CDR3, taken from reference TRBV28 and TRBJ2-2): DVKVTQSSRYLVKRTGEKVFLECVQDMDHENMFWYRQDPGLGLRLIYFSYDVKMKEKGDIPEGYSVSREKKERFSLILESASTNQTSMYLCASSRPGGTNTGELFFGEGSRLTVL.